This TCR beta chain derives from a study of T cell repertoires in cytomegalovirus infection. Points on this clonotype: The antigen remains unidentified.

V trimming: 5 bases; J trimming: 6 bases; junction bases outside the gene matches: 5. Germline CDR1 is SGHAT and CDR2 is FQNNGV. The CDR3 length is 13 residues. In TCRdb, the reads were re-called with MiXCR into one record per CDR3 protein. The data hold fewer than 1,000,000 distinct CDR3 sequences, with approximately 33% observed a single time. This sample comprised cultured CD8+ T cells from PBMCs, obtained from culture after CMV antigen stimulation. The sequence was obtained from a human donor in good health (CMV status not recorded). Some clones in this sample may be carry-over from other donors' samples. The gene calls are TRBV11-2 and TRBJ2-7, with TRBD1 matching over 9 bases. CDR3 nucleotide sequence: TGTGCCAGCAGCCCGGGACAGGGTCGCGAGCAGTACTTC. Protein: CASSPGQGREQYF.